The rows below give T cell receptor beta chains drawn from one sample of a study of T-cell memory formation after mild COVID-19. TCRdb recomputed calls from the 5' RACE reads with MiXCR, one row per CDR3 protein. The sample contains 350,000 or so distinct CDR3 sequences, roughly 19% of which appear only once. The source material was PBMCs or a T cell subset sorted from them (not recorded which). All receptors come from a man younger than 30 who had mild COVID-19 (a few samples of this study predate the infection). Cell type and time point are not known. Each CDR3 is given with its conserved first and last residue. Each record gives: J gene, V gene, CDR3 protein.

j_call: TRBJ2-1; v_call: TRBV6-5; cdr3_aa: CASSYGFGDYNEQFF
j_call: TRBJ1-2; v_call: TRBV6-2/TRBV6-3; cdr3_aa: CATQSGQGVGYTF
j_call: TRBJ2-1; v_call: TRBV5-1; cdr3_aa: CASSQGGQGGYEQFF
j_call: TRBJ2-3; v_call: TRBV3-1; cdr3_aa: CASSSHVAGSTDTQYF
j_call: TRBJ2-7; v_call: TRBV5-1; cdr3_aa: CASRSLAEATYEQYF
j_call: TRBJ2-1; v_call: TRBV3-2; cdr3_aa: CASSEGGRVNEQFF
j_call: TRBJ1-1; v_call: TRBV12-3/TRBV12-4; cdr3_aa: CASIAGGWGTEAFF
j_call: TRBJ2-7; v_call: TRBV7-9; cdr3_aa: CASSLTLGFEQYF
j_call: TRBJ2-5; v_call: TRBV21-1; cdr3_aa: CASSGPDRGRGVTQYF
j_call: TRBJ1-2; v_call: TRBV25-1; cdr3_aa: CASSEGEITSGYGYTF
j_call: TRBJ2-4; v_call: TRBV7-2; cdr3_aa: CASISPAKNIQYF
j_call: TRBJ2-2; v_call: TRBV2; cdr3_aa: CASNPTNTGELFF
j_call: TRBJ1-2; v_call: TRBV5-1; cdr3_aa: CASSFEVDYGYTF
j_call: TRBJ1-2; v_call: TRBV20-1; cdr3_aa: CSATGQGAYYGYTF
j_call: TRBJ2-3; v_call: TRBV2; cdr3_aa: CASTLGGLADTDTQYF
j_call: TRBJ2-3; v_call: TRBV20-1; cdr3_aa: CSANAPGGSADTQYF
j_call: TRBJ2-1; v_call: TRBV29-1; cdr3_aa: CSVSRDRGFF
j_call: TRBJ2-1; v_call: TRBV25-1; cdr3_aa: CASDRQGVNEQFF
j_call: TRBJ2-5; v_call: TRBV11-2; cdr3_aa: CASSRGVVETQYF
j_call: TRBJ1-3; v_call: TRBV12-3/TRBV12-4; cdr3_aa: CASTIRRVAGNTIYF
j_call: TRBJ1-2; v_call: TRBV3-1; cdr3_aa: CASSQAASEQAIYGYTF
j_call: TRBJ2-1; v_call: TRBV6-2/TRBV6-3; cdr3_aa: CASSYETGGNEQFF
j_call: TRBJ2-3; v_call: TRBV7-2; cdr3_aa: CASSLGAELSTDTQYF
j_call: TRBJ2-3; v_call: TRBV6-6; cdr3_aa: CASRAQSQTDTQYF
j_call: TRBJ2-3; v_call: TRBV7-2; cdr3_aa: CASSYSGGETDTQYF
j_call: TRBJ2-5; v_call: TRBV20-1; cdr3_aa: CSARDEGGQETQYF
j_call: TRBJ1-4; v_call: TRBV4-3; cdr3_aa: CASSQGPWSATNEKLFF
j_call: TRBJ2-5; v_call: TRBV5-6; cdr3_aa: CASSSLMGGQTQYF
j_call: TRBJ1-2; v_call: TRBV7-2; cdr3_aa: CASSHDGPRPYGYTF
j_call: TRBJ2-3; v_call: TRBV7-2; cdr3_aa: CASSVSGTVPDTQYF
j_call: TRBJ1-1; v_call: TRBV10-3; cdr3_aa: CAISESRATEAFF
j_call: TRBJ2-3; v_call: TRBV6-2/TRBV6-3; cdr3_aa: CASSSPGAGDTQYF
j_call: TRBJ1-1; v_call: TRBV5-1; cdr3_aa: CASSGGQGRTEAFF
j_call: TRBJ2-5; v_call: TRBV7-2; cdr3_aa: CASSPATSSQGGETQYF
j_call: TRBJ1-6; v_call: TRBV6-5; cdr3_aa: CAAGGSPLHF
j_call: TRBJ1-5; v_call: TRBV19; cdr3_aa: CASARTGWLDQPQHF
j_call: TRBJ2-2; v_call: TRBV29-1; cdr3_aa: CSVEDGLNTGELFF
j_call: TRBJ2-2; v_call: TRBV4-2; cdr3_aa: CASSQVIGLAGGENGELFF
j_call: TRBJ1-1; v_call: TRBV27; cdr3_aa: CASTQGGANTEAFF
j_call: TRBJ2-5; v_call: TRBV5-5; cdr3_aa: CASSTTTGKETQYF
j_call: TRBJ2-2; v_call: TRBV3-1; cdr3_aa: CASSPWTSGGFGELFF
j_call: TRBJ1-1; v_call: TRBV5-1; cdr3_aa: CASSLAPPGGQNTEAFF
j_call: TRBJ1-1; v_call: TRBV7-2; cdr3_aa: CASSLAEGSEAFF
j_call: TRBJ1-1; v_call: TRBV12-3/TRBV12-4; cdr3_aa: CASSLSAGGVLDTEAFF